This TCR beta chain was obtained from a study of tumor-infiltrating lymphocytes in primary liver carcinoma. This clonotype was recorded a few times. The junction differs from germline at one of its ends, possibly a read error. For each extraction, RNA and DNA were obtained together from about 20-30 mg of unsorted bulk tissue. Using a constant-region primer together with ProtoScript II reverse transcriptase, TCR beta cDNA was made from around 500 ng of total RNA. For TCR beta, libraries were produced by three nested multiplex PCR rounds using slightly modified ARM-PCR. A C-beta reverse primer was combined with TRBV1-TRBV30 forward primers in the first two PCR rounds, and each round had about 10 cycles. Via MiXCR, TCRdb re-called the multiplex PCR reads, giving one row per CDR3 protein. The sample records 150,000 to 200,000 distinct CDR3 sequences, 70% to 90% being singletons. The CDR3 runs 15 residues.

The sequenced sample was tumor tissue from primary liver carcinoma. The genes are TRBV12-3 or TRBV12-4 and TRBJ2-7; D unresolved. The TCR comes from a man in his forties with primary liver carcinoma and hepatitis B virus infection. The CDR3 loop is CASSSGRSESYEQYF. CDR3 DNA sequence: TGTGCCAGCAGTTCTGGCAGGAGTGAGTCCTACGAGCAGTACTTT.